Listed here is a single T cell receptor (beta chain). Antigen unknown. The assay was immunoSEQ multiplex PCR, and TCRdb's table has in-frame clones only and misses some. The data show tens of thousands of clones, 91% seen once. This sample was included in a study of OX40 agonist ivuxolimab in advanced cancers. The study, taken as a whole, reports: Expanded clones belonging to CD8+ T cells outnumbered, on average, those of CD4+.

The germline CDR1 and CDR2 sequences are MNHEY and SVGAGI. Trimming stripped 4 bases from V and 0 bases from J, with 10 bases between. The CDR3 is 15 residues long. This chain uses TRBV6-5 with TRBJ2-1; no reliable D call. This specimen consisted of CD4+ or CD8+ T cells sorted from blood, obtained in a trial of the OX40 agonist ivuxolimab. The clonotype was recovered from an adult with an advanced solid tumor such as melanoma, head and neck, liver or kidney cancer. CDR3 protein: CASSSSDLSYNEQFF. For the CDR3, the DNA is TGTGCCAGCAGTTCCTCAGACCTCTCCTACAATGAGCAGTTCTTC.